This TCR beta chain derives from a study of blood T cell repertoires in COVID-19. V was clipped by 1 base and J by 8 bases; unmatched bases: 7. CDR3 length equals 16 residues. Germline CDR1 reads MGHRA; CDR2 reads YSYEKL. Using immunoSEQ multiplex PCR, the repertoire was profiled, and TCRdb retains in-frame clones only, with some absent. The sample gives around 84,000 clones, 85% to 90% of which show up once; about 4.8% is in the top ten. The chain carries TRBV4-1 and TRBJ1-6; 8 bases align to TRBD1. The sequenced material came from peripheral blood. The TCR sequence derives from a man aged 45-65 years with active COVID-19. The DNA of the CDR3 is TGCGCCAGCAGCCAAGCGCTCGACAGGGGTGATTCACCCCTCCACTTT. Its protein is CASSQALDRGDSPLHF.